What follows are 8 T cell receptor beta chains derived from one specimen sequenced in a study of shared clonotypes between healthy human individuals (dated by TCRdb to 2020 to 2022). Library generation was performed with the immunoSEQ multiplex PCR assay. TCRdb provides this immuneACCESS table in a form limited to in-frame rearrangements. Some clones are lacking; in checked studies, under half of them reflect an unresolved V gene, and why the rest are absent is not known. In this sample the table shows around 1 million clones, 70% to 85% of which occur a single time. The ten largest clones represent about 1.5% of the sample. The sequenced material came from memory CD4+ T cells sorted from blood. The cell subset or site label, read with the paper, signifies: CD45RA-negative fraction. The receptors were gathered from a man aged 18 to 30 in good health.

The V and J genes are TRBV18 and TRBJ1-1; 10 nucleotides align to TRBD1. The germline V gene has CDR1 KGHSH and CDR2 LQKENI. This CDR3 comprises 12 residues. V trimming: 5 bases; J trimming: 11 bases; junction bases outside the gene matches: 5. DNA for the CDR3: TGTGCCAGCTCAGAGGGACAGGGGATTGCTTTCTTT. This sequence encodes CASSEGQGIAFF.

In its sample, this clone was seen a few times. CDR3 loop: CASSLGWDRSSPLHF. The CDR3 nucleotides read TGTGCCAGCAGCTTAGGGTGGGACAGGTCTTCACCCCTCCACTTT. The chain joins TRBV11-2 to TRBJ1-6, with TRBD1 identical over 8 bases. CDR1 and CDR2 from the germline V gene are SGHAT and FQNNGV. The ends lost 1 base at V and 9 bases at J; junction bases unmatched: 5. The CDR3 is 15 amino acids.

This clone appeared a few times. This rearrangement joins TRBV21-1 to TRBJ1-1. TRBV21-1 is annotated as a pseudogene. The CDR3 sequence is 19 residues long. CDR3 amino acids: CASSPPKTRPERLNTEAFF. The CDR3 DNA reads TGTGCCAGCAGCCCCCCTAAAACACGGCCCGAGAGATTGAACACTGAAGCTTTCTTT.

This chain connects TRBV18 to TRBJ1-4, with unresolved D. Trimming left V 2 bases short and J 0 bases short, with 13 bases between. The V gene's germline CDR1 is KGHSH and CDR2 LQKENI. CDR3 length: 17 amino acids. The DNA for the CDR3 is TGTGCCAGCTCACCAATTGAGTCCGGAGCAACTAATGAAAAACTGTTTTTT. This gives the protein CASSPIESGATNEKLFF.

In this sample, this clone turned up once. One base separates it from a far larger clone, so it is likely a read error. Different DNA sequences within this sample yield the same CDR3. The rearrangement links TRBV7-8 to TRBJ1-1; no clear D. The CDR3 is made up of 13 amino acids. Per germline, CDR1 SGHVS and CDR2 FQNEAQ. V was pared by 1 base and J by 0 bases, with 3 bases between. The CDR3 nucleotides are TGTGCCAGCAGCTTAGGCATGAACACTGAAGCTTTCTTT. Amino acid sequence: CASSLGMNTEAFF.

This sequence joins TRBV5-4 and TRBJ2-2, with D unclear. Deletions cut 2 bases from V and 3 bases from J, with 5 bases between. This CDR3 spans 13 amino acids. Germline loops: CDR1 SGHNT, CDR2 YYREEE (reference sequence). CDR3 sequence: CASSLFDTGELFF. DNA of the CDR3: TGTGCCAGCAGCTTATTTGACACCGGGGAGCTGTTTTTT.

The V and J genes are TRBV7-2 and TRBJ2-5, with D possibly called TRBD1 or TRBD2 (6 bases each). CDR1 SGHTA and CDR2 FQGNSA come from the germline V gene. The length of the CDR3 is 14 residues. V was shortened by 1 base and J by 5 bases, with 11 bases between the two germline ends. The CDR3 nucleotides read TGTGCCAGCAGCTTAGACAGGGCGGGGGAGACCCAGTACTTC. Translating it yields CASSLDRAGETQYF.

V gene TRBV15 combines with J gene TRBJ2-2; 7 bases map to TRBD2. The germline CDR1 and CDR2 sequences are LNHNV and YYDKDF (reference sequence). CDR3 length: 16 amino acids. The trim removed 3 bases at V and 7 bases at J, leaving 11 bases unmatched. The CDR3 bases are TGTGCCACCAGCAGTGTTCCGGGACTATCGGGCGGGGAGCTGTTTTTT. It specifies CATSSVPGLSGGELFF.